The 22 T cell receptor beta chains presented below share a single source sample, sequenced in a study of T cells in Graves' hyperthyroidism and ophthalmopathy. Amplification of TCR beta CDR3 regions used RNA as the template. HTBI primers were used for first-round RT-PCR of the TCR CDR3. TCRdb redid the calling of the multiplex PCR reads with MiXCR, one entry per CDR3 protein. The sample lists about 570,000 distinct CDR3 sequences, under 60% occurring once. Material for sequencing was peripheral blood or thyroid tissue (not recorded which). The receptors were gathered from an adult woman with Graves' disease, either hyperthyroidism or ophthalmopathy (not recorded which).

In its sample, this clonotype was seen many times. The chain couples TRBV6-2 or TRBV6-3 to TRBJ1-1; no clear D gene. CDR3 size: 17 residues. The V gene lost 2 bases and the J gene lost 7 bases, with 23 bases spanning the gap. The germline V gene has CDR1 MNHEY and CDR2 SVGEGT. The CDR3 DNA reads as TGTGCCAGCAGTTACGCCCCAAACTACTTGGAACATAATGAAGCTTTCTTT. Amino acid sequence: CASSYAPNYLEHNEAFF.

The chain links TRBV15 to TRBJ2-6; tentative D call: TRBD2 (7 bases). V was trimmed by 10 bases and J by 2 bases, leaving 18 bases between them. There are 16 residues in the CDR3. CDR1 is LNHNV and CDR2 is YYDKDF in the germline V gene (reference sequence). DNA for the CDR3: TGTGCCAGCAGTACGACGGGGGGCGCTGGGGCCAACGTCCTGACTTTC. This translates into CASSTTGGAGANVLTF.

The chain is built from TRBV9 and TRBJ1-2; tentatively, D is TRBD1 (6 bases). With 3 bases removed from V and 8 bases from J, the gap between germline ends came to 17 bases. There are 14 residues in the CDR3. CDR1 is SGDLS, CDR2 YYNGEE, per germline. In DNA form, the CDR3 reads TGTGCCAGCAGCGCCACAGGACAGTCGCGCGGCTACACCTTC. The encoded protein is CASSATGQSRGYTF.

In this sample, this clonotype turned up a few times. The J gene is TRBJ2-5, the V gene TRBV28; TRBD1 might be the D (6 bases). The length of the CDR3 is 15 residues. The V gene lost 2 bases and the J gene lost 1 base, with 11 bases spanning the gap. Germline V gene data show CDR1 as MDHEN and CDR2 as SYDVKM. The CDR3 loop reads CASSLTQGSQETQYF. CDR3 coding DNA: TGTGCCAGCAGTTTAACTCAGGGGAGCCAAGAGACCCAGTACTTC.

The rearrangement joins TRBV10-3 to TRBJ1-3; a possible D gene is TRBD1 (5 bases). Looked up from germline, CDR1 is ENHRY and CDR2 is SYGVKD. This CDR3 comprises 16 residues. Trimming left V 4 bases short and J 4 bases short, with 17 bases between. The CDR3 DNA sequence: TGTGCCATCAGTGGGGGCTACCTCGCGGGCGGAAACACCATATATTTT. It specifies CAISGGYLAGGNTIYF.

This clonotype came up once. V is TRBV14 and J is TRBJ2-6; 9 bases match TRBD1. Germline assignment: CDR1 SGHDN and CDR2 FVKESK. The CDR3 extends over 18 amino acids. V lost 4 bases to trimming and J lost 3 bases; unmatched junction nucleotides: 10. CDR3 bases: TGTGCCAGCAGCCGCCGGACAGGGGACTGGTTTGGGGCCAACGTCCTGACTTTC. Protein sequence: CASSRRTGDWFGANVLTF.

The chain combines TRBV7-2 with TRBJ1-4; 12 nucleotides agree with TRBD1. There are 16 residues in the CDR3. The germline gives CDR1 SGHTA, CDR2 FQGNSA. V dropped 5 bases and J dropped 10; count of bases not matched to a gene: 11. CDR3 loop: CASSIGTGGMEGKLFF. The CDR3 nucleotides read TGTGCCAGCAGCATCGGGACAGGGGGCATGGAGGGAAAACTGTTTTTT.

The chain combines TRBV7-9 with TRBJ2-1; 9 bases align to TRBD2. CDR3 length: 15 residues. The V gene's germline CDR1 is SEHNR and CDR2 FQNEAQ (reference sequence). Losses at the gene ends were 5 bases for V and 4 bases for J; bases not matched to a gene: 6. The CDR3 protein is CASSQTTSGYNEQFF. Written as DNA, the CDR3 is TGTGCCAGCAGCCAAACGACTAGCGGATACAATGAGCAGTTCTTC.

This chain links TRBV7-9 with TRBJ2-7; TRBD1 matches at 9 bases. The germline gives CDR1 SEHNR, CDR2 FQNEAQ (reference sequence). Unmatched junction bases numbered 16, after V lost 6 bases and J lost 4 bases. The CDR3 is 17 amino acids. The CDR3: CASSSLRGGTGMYEQYF. CDR3 nucleotide sequence: TGTGCCAGCAGTTCGCTGCGTGGGGGGACAGGGATGTACGAGCAGTACTTC.

V gene TRBV29-1 combines with J gene TRBJ2-6; the D gene is possibly TRBD1 (6 bases). Germline loops: CDR1 SQVTM, CDR2 ANQGSEA. The CDR3 loop spans 17 amino acids. Trimming cost V 6 bases and J 0 bases, with 18 bases left between them. In DNA form, the CDR3 reads TGCAGCGTCATCGCCAATGGACAGAACTCTGGGGCCAACGTCCTGACTTTC. It encodes CSVIANGQNSGANVLTF. The full variable domain, with the rest looked up from reference TRBV29-1 and TRBJ2-6, is SAVISQKPSRDICQRGTSLTIQCQVDSQVTMMFWYRQQPGQSLTLIATANQGSEATYESGFVIDKFPISRPNLTFSTLTVSNMSPEDSSIYLCSVIANGQNSGANVLTFGAGSRLTVL.

The table lists this clonotype with many counts. The chain recombines TRBV7-9 with TRBJ1-1; D uncertain. Germline CDR1 and CDR2: SEHNR and FQNEAQ (reference sequence). CDR3 size: 13 residues. Trimming shortened V by 3 bases and J by 4 bases, and 9 bases separated the two germline ends. The CDR3 loop reads CASSFGGSTEAFF. As DNA, the CDR3 is TGTGCCAGCAGCTTCGGAGGTTCCACTGAAGCTTTCTTT. Filled out from reference TRBV7-9 and TRBJ1-1, the complete variable domain reads DTGVSQNPRHKITKRGQNVTFRCDPISEHNRLYWYRQTLGQGPEFLTYFQNEAQLEKSRLLSDRFSAERPKGSFSTLEIQRTEQGDSAMYLCASSFGGSTEAFFGQGTRLTVV.

About this clonotype: A much larger clone lies a single base off, so this may be a read error. V is TRBV20-1 and J is TRBJ1-1; D remains unclear. This CDR3 comprises 12 residues. CDR1 and CDR2 (germline): DFQATT, SNEGSKA (reference sequence). Trimming shortened V by 2 bases and J by 8 bases, and 12 bases separated the two germline ends. The chain's CDR3 is CSARILSPEAFF. The CDR3 DNA sequence: TGCAGTGCTAGAATCCTCTCCCCGGAAGCTTTCTTT.

The table lists this clonotype with a count of one. Here the CDR3 omits its conserved ending phenylalanine or tryptophan, so a read error is the likely source. The DNA is left out, because the CDR3 cannot be placed on it with certainty; the CDR3 is given as TCRdb lists it. This rearrangement joins TRBV7-8 to TRBJ2-5; no DNA check was done on the table's D call, TRBD2. Germline V gene data show CDR1 as SGHVS and CDR2 as FQNEAQ. The CDR3 is 15 residues long, counting both termini. CDR3 protein: CASSSGLAGGPGLWL.

This clonotype was counted many times. The rearrangement links TRBV10-3 to TRBJ2-2, with no clear D. Germline V gene sequence: CDR1 ENHRY, CDR2 SYGVKD. V was shortened by 6 bases and J by 6 bases, with 8 bases between the two germline ends. The CDR3 spans 12 residues. The CDR3 is CAIRGMAGELFF. DNA for the CDR3: TGTGCCATCAGAGGGATGGCCGGGGAGCTGTTTTTT.

In this sample, this clonotype turned up many times. The chain uses TRBV7-2 and TRBJ1-5, with D tentatively TRBD1 (5 bases). The V gene's germline CDR1 is SGHTA and CDR2 FQGNSA. The germline V and J ends were trimmed by 4 bases and 1 base, with 8 bases remaining between them. CDR3 length equals 14 residues. For the CDR3, the DNA is TGTGCCAGCAGCTCCGAGGGGAGCAATCAGCCCCAGCATTTT. As protein: CASSSEGSNQPQHF.

This clonotype came up many times. The V and J genes are TRBV24-1 and TRBJ2-7; possibly TRBD2 for D (7 bases). This CDR3 comprises 18 residues. Germline loops: CDR1 KGHDR, CDR2 SFDVKD. V was clipped by 4 bases and J by 5 bases, with 26 bases between them. In DNA, the CDR3 is TGTGCCACCAGTGACCCCTCGTTGCGGGGGCGAGTGGCCGACGAGCAGTACTTC. Translating gives CATSDPSLRGRVADEQYF.

The chain links TRBV20-1 to TRBJ1-1; the D is unclear. This CDR3 comprises 11 residues. Trimming took 1 base from V and 7 from J, leaving 7 bases between them. Germline loops: CDR1 DFQATT, CDR2 SNEGSKA (reference sequence). For the CDR3, the DNA is TGCAGTGCTAGAGTTAGTATTGAAGCTTTCTTT. It translates to CSARVSIEAFF.

The gene calls are TRBV14 and TRBJ1-1; 7 bases line up with TRBD1. From germline, CDR1 is SGHDN and CDR2 FVKESK. CDR3 length: 12 amino acids. J was trimmed by 7 bases and V by 8 bases; bases with no gene match: 7. The CDR3 sequence: CASRDSALEAFF. CDR3 DNA: TGTGCCAGCCGGGACAGTGCACTTGAAGCTTTCTTT. The whole variable domain, filled in from reference TRBV14 and TRBJ1-1, reads EAGVTQFPSHSVIEKGQTVTLRCDPISGHDNLYWYRRVMGKEIKFLLHFVKESKQDESGMPNNRFLAERTGGTYSTLKVQPAELEDSGVYFCASRDSALEAFFGQGTRLTVV.

This clonotype was found once. The chain carries TRBV20-1 and TRBJ2-7; TRBD2 aligns across 7 bases. Germline V gene data show CDR1 as DFQATT and CDR2 as SNEGSKA (reference sequence). The CDR3 length is 14 residues. V trimming: 6 bases; J trimming: 0 bases; junction bases outside the gene matches: 8. CDR3 sequence: CSAQRSGGSYEQYF. The CDR3 nucleotides are TGCAGTGCCCAGAGGTCGGGAGGCTCCTACGAGCAGTACTTC.

The chain uses TRBV28 and TRBJ2-6; D unclear. This CDR3 has 14 amino acids. Germline-derived CDR1 and CDR2 are MDHEN and SYDVKM. V lost 8 bases, J lost 0 bases, and 8 bases lay in between. The DNA for the CDR3 is TGTGCCAGCTTCTCCCCCTCTGGGGCCAACGTCCTGACTTTC. Translated: CASFSPSGANVLTF.

This clonotype was observed a handful of times. V is TRBV20-1 and J is TRBJ1-4; D uncertain. The CDR3 spans 13 residues. Trimming pared 0 bases from V and 6 bases from J, leaving 8 bases between. CDR1 and CDR2 (germline): DFQATT, SNEGSKA (reference sequence). The CDR3 reads CSARDLGDEKLFF. DNA for the CDR3: TGCAGTGCTAGAGATCTGGGCGATGAAAAACTGTTTTTT.

About this clonotype: At one of its ends the junction is not consistent with the germline gene, which may arise from a read error. The gene calls are TRBV25-1 and TRBJ2-7, with D possibly called TRBD1 or TRBD2 (6 bases each). The CDR3 is 14 amino acids. Germline CDR1 is MGHDK and CDR2 is SYGVNS. Here the CDR3 reads CTSRDGGPADEQYF. The CDR3 nucleotides are TGTACCAGCAGAGATGGGGGGCCGGCCGACGAGCAGTACTTC.